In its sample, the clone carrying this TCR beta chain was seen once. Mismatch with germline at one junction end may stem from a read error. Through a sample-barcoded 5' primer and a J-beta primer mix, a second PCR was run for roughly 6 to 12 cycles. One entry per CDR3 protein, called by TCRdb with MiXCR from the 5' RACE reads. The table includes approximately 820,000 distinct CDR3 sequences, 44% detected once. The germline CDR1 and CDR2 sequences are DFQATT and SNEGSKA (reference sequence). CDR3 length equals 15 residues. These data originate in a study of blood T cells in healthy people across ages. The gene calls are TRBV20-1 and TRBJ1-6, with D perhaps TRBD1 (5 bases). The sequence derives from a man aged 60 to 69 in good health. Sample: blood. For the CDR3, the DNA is TGTAGTGCGACAGTGCGTCGCTCCTATAATTCACCCCTCCACTTT. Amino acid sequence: CSATVRRSYNSPLHF.